The text below deals with one T cell receptor (beta chain). The germline V gene encodes CDR1 MNHEY and CDR2 SMNVEV (reference sequence). The CDR3 totals 15 residues. V lost 3 bases to trimming and J lost 4 bases, with 10 bases between them. The data derive from a study of blood T cell repertoires in COVID-19. About the research overall: T cells, B-cell-depleted T cells, or PBMCs supplied cDNA or gDNA.

The repertoire was sequenced with immunoSEQ multiplex PCR; TCRdb's copy has only in-frame clones and lacks some. The table shows roughly 300,000 clones, with more than 85% occurring only once. Participants' reported clinical history set cohort assignment. This TCR was sampled from a woman in her thirties who had recovered from COVID-19. The sequenced sample consisted of PBMCs or T cells enriched from blood (not recorded which). V and J are TRBV27 and TRBJ1-6, with D possibly being TRBD1 (6 bases). Here the CDR3 reads CASSFRGFYNSPLHF. The CDR3 DNA reads TGTGCCAGCAGTTTCAGGGGCTTTTATAATTCACCCCTCCACTTT.